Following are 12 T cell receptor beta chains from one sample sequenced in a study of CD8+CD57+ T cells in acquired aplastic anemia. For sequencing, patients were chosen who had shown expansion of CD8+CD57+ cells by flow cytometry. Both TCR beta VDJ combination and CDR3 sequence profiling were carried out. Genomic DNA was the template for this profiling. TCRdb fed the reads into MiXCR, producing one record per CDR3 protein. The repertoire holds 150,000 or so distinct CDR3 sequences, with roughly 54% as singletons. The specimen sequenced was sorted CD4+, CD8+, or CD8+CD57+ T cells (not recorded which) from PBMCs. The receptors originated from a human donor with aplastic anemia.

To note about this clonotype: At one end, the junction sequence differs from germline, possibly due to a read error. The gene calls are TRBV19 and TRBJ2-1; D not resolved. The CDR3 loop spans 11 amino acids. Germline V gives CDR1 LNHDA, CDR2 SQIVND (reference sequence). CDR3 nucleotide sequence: TGTGCCAGTAGTATATCGCGAGAGCGGTTCTTC. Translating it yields CASSISRERFF.

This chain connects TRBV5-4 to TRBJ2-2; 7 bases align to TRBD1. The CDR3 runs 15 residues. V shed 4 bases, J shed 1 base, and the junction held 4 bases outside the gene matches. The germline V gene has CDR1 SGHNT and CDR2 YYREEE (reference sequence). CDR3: CASSPTGENTGELFF. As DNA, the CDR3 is TGTGCCAGCAGCCCAACAGGGGAGAACACCGGGGAGCTGTTTTTT.

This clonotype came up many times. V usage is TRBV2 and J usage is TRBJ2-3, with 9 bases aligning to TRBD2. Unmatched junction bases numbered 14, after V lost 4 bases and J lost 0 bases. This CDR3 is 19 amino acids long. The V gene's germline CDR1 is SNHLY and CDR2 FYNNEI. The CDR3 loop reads CASSALPNEAGGSTDTQYF. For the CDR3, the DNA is TGTGCCAGCAGTGCGCTGCCAAATGAAGCGGGGGGAAGCACAGATACGCAGTATTTT.

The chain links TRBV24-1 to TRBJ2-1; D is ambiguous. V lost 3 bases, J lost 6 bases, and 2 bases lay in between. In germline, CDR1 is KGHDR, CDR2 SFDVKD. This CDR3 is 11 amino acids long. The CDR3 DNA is TGTGCCACCAGTGATAGCAATGAGCAGTTCTTC. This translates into CATSDSNEQFF.

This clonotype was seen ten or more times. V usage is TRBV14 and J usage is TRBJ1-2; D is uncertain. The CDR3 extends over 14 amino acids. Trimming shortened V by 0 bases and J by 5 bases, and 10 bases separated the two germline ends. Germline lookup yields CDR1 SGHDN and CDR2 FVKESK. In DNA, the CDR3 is TGTGCCAGCAGCCAAGAAGAAGAGGGATATGGCTACACCTTC. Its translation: CASSQEEEGYGYTF.

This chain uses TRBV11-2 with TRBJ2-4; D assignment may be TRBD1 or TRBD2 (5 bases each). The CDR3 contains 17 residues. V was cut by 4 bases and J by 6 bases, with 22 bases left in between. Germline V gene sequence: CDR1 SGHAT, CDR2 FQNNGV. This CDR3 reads CASSSRVRDARRNIQYF. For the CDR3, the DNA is TGTGCCAGCAGCTCTAGGGTCCGGGACGCTAGGAGAAACATTCAGTACTTC.

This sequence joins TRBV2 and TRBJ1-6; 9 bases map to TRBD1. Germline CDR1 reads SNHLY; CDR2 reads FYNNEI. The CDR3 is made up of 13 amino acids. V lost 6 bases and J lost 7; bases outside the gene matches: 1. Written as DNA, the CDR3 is TGTGCCAGCAGGGACAGGGGAAATTCACCCCTCCACTTT. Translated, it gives CASRDRGNSPLHF.

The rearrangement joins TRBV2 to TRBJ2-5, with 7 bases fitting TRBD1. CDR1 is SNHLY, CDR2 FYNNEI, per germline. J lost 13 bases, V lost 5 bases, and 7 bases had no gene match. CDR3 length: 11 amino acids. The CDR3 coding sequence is TGTGCCAGCAGTCCCGACAGGGTACCGTACTTC. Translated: CASSPDRVPYF. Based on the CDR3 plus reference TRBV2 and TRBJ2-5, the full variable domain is EPEVTQTPSHQVTQMGQEVILRCVPISNHLYFYWYRQILGQKVEFLVSFYNNEISEKSEIFDDQFSVERPDGSNFTLKIRSTKLEDSAMYFCASSPDRVPYFGPGTRLLVL.

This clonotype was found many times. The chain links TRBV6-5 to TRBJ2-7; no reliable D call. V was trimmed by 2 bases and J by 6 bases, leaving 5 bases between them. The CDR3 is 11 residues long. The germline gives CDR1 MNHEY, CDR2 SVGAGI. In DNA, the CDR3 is TGTGCCAGCAGTTACGGCGTCGAGCAGTACTTC. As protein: CASSYGVEQYF.

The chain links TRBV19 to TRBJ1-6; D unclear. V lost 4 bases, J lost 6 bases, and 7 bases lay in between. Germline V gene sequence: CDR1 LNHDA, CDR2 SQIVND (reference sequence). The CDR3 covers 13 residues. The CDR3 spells CASSTYSNSPLHF. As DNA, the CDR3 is TGTGCCAGTAGTACCTACAGTAATTCACCCCTCCACTTT.

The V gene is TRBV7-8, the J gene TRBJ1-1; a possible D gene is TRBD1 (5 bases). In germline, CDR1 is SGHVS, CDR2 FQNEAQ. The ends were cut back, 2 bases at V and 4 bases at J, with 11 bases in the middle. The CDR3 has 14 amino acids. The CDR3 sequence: CASSLNWGSTEAFF. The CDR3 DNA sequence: TGTGCCAGCAGCTTAAATTGGGGGAGCACTGAAGCTTTCTTT.

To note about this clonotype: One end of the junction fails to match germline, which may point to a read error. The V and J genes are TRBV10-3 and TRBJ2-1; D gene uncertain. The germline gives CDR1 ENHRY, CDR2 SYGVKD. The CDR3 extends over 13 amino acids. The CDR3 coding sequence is TGTGCCAGCAGTTACTCGCCAGCTGGTGAGCAGTTCTTC. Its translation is CASSYSPAGEQFF.